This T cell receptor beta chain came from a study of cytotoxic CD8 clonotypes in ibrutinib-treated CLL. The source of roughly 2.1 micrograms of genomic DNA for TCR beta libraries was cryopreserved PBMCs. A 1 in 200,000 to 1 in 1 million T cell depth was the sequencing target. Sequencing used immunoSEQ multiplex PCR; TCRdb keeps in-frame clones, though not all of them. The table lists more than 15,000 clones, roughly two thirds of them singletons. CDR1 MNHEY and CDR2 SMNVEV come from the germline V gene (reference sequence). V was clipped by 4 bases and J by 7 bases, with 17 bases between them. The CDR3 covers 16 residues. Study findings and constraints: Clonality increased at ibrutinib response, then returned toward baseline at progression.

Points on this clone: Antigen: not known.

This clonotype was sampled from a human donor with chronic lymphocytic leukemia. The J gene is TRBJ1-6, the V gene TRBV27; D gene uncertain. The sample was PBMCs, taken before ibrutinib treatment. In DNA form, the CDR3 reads TGTGCCAGCAGTTCTATGCGGGCACAGAGGAATTCACCCCTCCACTTT. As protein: CASSSMRAQRNSPLHF.